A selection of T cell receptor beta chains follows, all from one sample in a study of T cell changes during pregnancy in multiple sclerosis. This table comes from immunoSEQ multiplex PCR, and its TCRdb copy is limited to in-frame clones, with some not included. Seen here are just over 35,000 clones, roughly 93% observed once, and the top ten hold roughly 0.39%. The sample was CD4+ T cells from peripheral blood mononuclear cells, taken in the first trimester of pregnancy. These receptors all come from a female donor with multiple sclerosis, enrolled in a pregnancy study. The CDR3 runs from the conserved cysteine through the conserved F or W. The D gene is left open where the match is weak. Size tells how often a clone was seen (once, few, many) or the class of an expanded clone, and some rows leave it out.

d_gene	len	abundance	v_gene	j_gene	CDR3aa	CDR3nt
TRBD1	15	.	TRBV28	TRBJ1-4	CASRGTGASGEKLFF	TGTGCCAGCAGAGGCACAGGGGCCTCTGGTGAAAAACTGTTTTTT
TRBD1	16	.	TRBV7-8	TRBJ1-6	CASSLAGTAVGSPLHF	TGTGCCAGCAGCTTAGCGGGGACAGCCGTAGGTTCACCCCTCCACTTT
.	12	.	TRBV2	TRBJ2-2	CASSLDSGELFF	TGTGCCAGCAGTCTGGACAGTGGGGAGCTGTTTTTT
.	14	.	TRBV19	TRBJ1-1	CATQKSRLNTEAFF	TGTGCCACCCAGAAGAGCCGACTCAACACTGAAGCTTTCTTT
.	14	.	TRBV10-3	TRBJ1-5	CAISESGGRQPQHF	TGTGCCATCAGTGAGTCAGGTGGGAGGCAGCCCCAGCATTTT
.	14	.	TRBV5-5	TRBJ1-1	CASSLVLGATEAFF	TGTGCCAGCAGCTTGGTCCTGGGGGCAACTGAAGCTTTCTTT
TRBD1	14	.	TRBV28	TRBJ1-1	CATKTGGRTTEAFF	TGTGCCACAAAAACAGGGGGCCGTACCACTGAAGCTTTCTTT
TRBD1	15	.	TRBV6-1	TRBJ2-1	CASSGGTGDSNEQFF	TGTGCCAGCAGTGGTGGGACAGGGGATTCGAATGAGCAGTTCTTC
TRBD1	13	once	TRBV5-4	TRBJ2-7	CASSLTGGDEQYF	TGTGCCAGCAGCTTAACAGGGGGCGACGAGCAGTACTTC
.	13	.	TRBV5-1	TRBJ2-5	CASSLITQETQYF	TGCGCCAGCAGCCTCATAACTCAAGAGACCCAGTACTTC
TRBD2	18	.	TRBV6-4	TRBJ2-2	CASSENGLAGANTGELFF	TGTGCCAGCAGTGAAAACGGACTAGCGGGAGCGAACACCGGGGAGCTGTTTTTT
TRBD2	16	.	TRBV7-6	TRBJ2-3	CASSSKPSGGADTQYF	TGTGCCAGCAGCTCAAAACCTAGCGGGGGGGCAGATACGCAGTATTTT
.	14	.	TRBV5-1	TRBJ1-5	CASSLDGLNQPQHF	TGCGCCAGCAGCCTAGACGGACTCAATCAGCCCCAGCATTTT
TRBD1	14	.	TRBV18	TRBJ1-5	CASSPIDRDQPQHF	TGTGCCAGCTCACCTATAGACAGGGATCAGCCCCAGCATTTT
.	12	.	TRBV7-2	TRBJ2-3	CATRINTDTQYF	TGTGCCACGCGGATTAACACAGATACGCAGTATTTT
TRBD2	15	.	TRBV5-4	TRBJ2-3	CASSWKTSGTDTQYF	TGTGCCAGCAGCTGGAAGACTAGCGGGACAGATACGCAGTATTTT
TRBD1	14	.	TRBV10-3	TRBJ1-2	CAISKGQGNYGYTF	TGTGCCATCAGTAAGGGACAGGGTAACTATGGCTACACCTTC
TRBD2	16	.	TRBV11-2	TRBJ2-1	CASSRRGLAGNNEQFF	TGTGCCAGCAGCCGGAGGGGACTAGCGGGAAACAATGAGCAGTTCTTC
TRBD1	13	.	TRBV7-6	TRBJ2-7	CASSWDRGLEQYF	TGTGCCAGCAGCTGGGACAGGGGGCTTGAGCAGTACTTC
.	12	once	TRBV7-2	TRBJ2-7	CASSNYGREQYF	TGTGCCAGCAGCAACTATGGAAGGGAGCAGTACTTC
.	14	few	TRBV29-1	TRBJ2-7	CSVAGLKVSYEQYF	TGCAGCGTTGCGGGGTTGAAGGTCTCCTACGAGCAGTACTTC
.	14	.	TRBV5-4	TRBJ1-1	CASSWTVKNTEAFF	TGTGCCAGCAGCTGGACAGTGAAAAACACTGAAGCTTTCTTT
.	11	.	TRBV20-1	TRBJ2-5	CSARELETQYF	TGCAGTGCTAGAGAACTGGAGACCCAGTACTTC
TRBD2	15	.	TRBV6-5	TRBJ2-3	CASKGSGASTDTQYF	TGTGCCAGCAAAGGTAGCGGGGCTAGCACAGATACGCAGTATTTT
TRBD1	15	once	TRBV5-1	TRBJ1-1	CASSYAEGASLEAFF	TGCGCCAGCAGTTACGCCGAGGGGGCTTCTCTCGAAGCTTTCTTT
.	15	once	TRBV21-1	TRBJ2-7	CASSKGETEIYEQYF	TGTGCCAGCAGCAAAGGGGAGACCGAAATCTACGAGCAGTACTTC
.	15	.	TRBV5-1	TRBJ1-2	CASSLYRGVDYGYTF	TGCGCCAGCAGCTTGTACCGGGGGGTGGACTATGGCTACACCTTC
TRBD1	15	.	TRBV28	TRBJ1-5	CASSYRDRGVQPQHF	TGTGCCAGCAGTTACCGCGACAGGGGGGTCCAGCCCCAGCATTTT
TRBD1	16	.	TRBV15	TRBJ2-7	CATSSLGQVSSYEQYF	TGTGCCACCAGCTCCCTCGGACAGGTGAGCTCCTACGAGCAGTACTTC
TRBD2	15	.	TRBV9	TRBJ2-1	CASSLGTSRYNEQFF	TGTGCCAGCAGCCTCGGGACTAGCCGGTACAATGAGCAGTTCTTC
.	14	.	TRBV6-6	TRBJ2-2	CASSRGTNTGELFF	TGTGCCAGCAGCCGCGGGACGAACACCGGGGAGCTGTTTTTT
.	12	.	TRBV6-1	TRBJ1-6	CASSLPGSPLHF	TGTGCCAGCAGTTTACCGGGTTCACCCCTCCACTTT
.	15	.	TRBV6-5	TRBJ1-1	CASSRARVPNTEAFF	TGTGCCAGCAGCAGGGCCCGGGTCCCGAACACTGAAGCTTTCTTT
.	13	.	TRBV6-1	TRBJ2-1	CASRHYSYNEQFF	TGTGCCAGCAGACATTACTCCTACAATGAGCAGTTCTTC
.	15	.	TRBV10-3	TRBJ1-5	CATGRGTGSDQPQHF	TGTGCCACAGGGAGGGGAACAGGGAGCGATCAGCCCCAGCATTTT
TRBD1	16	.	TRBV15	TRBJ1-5	CATSTLGQGSNQPQHF	TGTGCCACCAGCACCTTAGGACAGGGGAGCAATCAGCCCCAGCATTTT
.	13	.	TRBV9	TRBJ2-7	CASSAGLRYEQYF	TGTGCCAGCAGCGCCGGACTTCGCTACGAGCAGTACTTC
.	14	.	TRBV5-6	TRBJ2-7	CASSHRAVSYEQYF	TGTGCCAGCAGTCACAGGGCCGTCTCCTACGAGCAGTACTTC
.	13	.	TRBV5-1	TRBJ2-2	CASFTSGAVGLFF	TGCGCCAGCTTCACGTCAGGGGCCGTAGGGCTGTTTTTT
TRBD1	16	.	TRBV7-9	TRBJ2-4	CASSLVAAGGSNIQYF	TGTGCCAGCAGCTTAGTAGCGGCAGGGGGCTCTAACATTCAGTACTTC
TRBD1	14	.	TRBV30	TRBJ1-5	CAWSADRGQQPQHF	TGTGCCTGGAGTGCAGACAGGGGGCAGCAGCCCCAGCATTTT
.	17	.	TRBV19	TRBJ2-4	CASSMSLWAAPGNIQYF	TGTGCCAGTAGTATGTCGCTGTGGGCAGCCCCAGGCAACATTCAGTACTTC
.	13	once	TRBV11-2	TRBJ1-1	CASSLVAGTEAFF	TGTGCCAGCAGCTTAGTGGCGGGAACTGAAGCTTTCTTT
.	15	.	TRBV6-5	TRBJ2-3	CASSQDSRHTDTQYF	TGTGCCAGCAGTCAGGACAGTCGACACACAGATACGCAGTATTTT
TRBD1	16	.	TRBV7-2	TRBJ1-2	CASSSQPGTGSYGYTF	TGTGCCAGCAGCTCACAACCCGGGACAGGGAGCTATGGCTACACCTTC
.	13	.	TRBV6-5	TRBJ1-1	CASSRSGSTEAFF	TGTGCCAGCAGTCGCTCGGGGAGCACTGAAGCTTTCTTT
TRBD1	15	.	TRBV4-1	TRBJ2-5	CASSQLDRVGETQYF	TGCGCCAGCAGCCAGCTCGACAGGGTAGGAGAGACCCAGTACTTC
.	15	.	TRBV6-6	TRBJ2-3	CASSYGGGLTDTQYF	TGTGCCAGCAGTTACGGGGGCGGGCTCACAGATACGCAGTATTTT
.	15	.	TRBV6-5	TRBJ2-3	CASSYLGGDTDTQYF	TGTGCCAGCAGTTACTTGGGGGGAGATACAGATACGCAGTATTTT
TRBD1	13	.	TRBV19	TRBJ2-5	CASSGQAQETQYF	TGTGCCAGTAGTGGACAGGCCCAAGAGACCCAGTACTTC
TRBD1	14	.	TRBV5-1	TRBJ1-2	CASSLGQGNYGYTF	TGCGCCAGCAGCTTGGGACAGGGTAACTATGGCTACACCTTC
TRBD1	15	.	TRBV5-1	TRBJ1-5	CASSLGGTEDQPQHF	TGCGCCAGCAGCTTGGGAGGGACAGAAGATCAGCCCCAGCATTTT
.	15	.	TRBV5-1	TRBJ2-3	CASSPPFATGDTQYF	TGCGCCAGCAGCCCCCCCTTTGCAACTGGAGATACGCAGTATTTT
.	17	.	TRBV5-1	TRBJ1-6	CASSFGARGGRNSPLHF	TGCGCCAGCAGCTTTGGGGCCCGAGGAGGGCGAAATTCACCCCTCCACTTT
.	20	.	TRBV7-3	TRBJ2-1	CASSLRAPSLGVPTNPEQFF	TGTGCCAGCAGCTTACGTGCCCCCTCCCTTGGAGTCCCGACCAACCCGGAGCAGTTCTTC
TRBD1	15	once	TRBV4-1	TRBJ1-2	CASSRRQGNNYGYTF	TGCGCCAGCAGCCGTAGACAGGGAAATAACTATGGCTACACCTTC
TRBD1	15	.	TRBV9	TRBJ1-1	CASSATGVQNTEAFF	TGTGCCAGCAGCGCAACAGGGGTCCAGAACACTGAAGCTTTCTTT
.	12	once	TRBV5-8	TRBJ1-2	CASSLYGVGYTF	TGTGCCAGCAGCTTGTACGGGGTCGGCTACACCTTC